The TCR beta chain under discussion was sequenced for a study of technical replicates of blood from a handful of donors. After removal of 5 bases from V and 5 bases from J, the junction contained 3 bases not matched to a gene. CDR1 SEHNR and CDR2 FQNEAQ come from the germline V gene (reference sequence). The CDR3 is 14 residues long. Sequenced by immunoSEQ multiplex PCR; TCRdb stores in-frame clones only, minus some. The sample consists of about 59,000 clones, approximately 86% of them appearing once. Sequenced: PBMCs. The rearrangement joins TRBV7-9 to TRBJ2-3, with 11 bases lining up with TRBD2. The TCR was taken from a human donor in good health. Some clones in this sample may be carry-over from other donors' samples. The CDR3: CASSLGLAGDTQYF. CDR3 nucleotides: TGTGCCAGCAGCCTCGGACTAGCGGGAGATACGCAGTATTTT. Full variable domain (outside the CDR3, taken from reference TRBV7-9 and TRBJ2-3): DTGVSQNPRHKITKRGQNVTFRCDPISEHNRLYWYRQTLGQGPEFLTYFQNEAQLEKSRLLSDRFSAERPKGSFSTLEIQRTEQGDSAMYLCASSLGLAGDTQYFGPGTRLTVL.